This T cell receptor beta chain was retrieved from a study of blood T cell repertoires in COVID-19. This clone came up once. TCRdb's copy holds only in-frame clones and misses some; the assay was immunoSEQ multiplex PCR. This table has roughly 500,000 clones, 88% appearing once. The CDR3 runs to 12 residues. Trimming took off 10 bases at V and 5 bases at J, with 12 bases between the two ends. The V gene's germline CDR1 is ENHRY and CDR2 SYGVKD. The sequence was obtained from a woman aged 35 to 49 who had recovered from COVID-19. Sequencing was performed on PBMCs or T cells enriched from blood (not recorded which). The chain joins TRBV10-3 to TRBJ2-1; D remains unclear. The CDR3, as DNA: TGTGCCACCTCCCCGGCGGACAATGAGCAGTTCTTC. Its protein is CATSPADNEQFF.